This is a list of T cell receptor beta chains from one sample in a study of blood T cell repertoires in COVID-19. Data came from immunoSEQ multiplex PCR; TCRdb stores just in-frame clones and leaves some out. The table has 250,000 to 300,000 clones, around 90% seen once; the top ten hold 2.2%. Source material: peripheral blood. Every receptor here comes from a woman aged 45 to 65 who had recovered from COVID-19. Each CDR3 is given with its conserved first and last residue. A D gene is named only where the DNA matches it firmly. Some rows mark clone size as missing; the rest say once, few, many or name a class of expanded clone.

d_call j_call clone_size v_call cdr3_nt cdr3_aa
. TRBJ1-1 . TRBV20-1 TGCAGTGCTACAGGGGACACTGAAGCTTTCTTT CSATGDTEAFF
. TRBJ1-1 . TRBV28 TGTGCCAGCAGTTTAAGACAAGGGAGGAACACTGAAGCTTTCTTT CASSLRQGRNTEAFF
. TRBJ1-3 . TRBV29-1 TGCAGCGTTTTTACCAGGGGAAACACCATATATTTT CSVFTRGNTIYF
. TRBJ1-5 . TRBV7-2 TGTGCCAGCAGCTCCCAGGGGCCTCCATCGAGGGGCAATCAGCCCCAGCATTTT CASSSQGPPSRGNQPQHF
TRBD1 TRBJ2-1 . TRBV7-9 TGTGCCAGCAGCGCCCGGGACAGCTACAATGAGCAGTTCTTC CASSARDSYNEQFF
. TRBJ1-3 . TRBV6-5 TGTGCCAGCAGCCTTTCCTCTGGAAACACCATATATTTT CASSLSSGNTIYF
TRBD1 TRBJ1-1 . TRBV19 TGTGCCAGTAGTACCGGACAGGGGGCGCCCCGCACTGAAGCTTTCTTT CASSTGQGAPRTEAFF
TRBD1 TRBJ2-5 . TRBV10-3 TGTGCCTCCACAGGGACAGGGGGAGAGACCCAGTACTTC CASTGTGGETQYF
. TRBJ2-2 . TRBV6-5 TGTGCCAGCAGGGAGACAGGTTACAACACCGGGGAGCTGTTTTTT CASRETGYNTGELFF
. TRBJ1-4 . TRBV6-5 TGTGCCAGCAGTCGGCAGGGTGGTGAAAAACTGTTTTTT CASSRQGGEKLFF
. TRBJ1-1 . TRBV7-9 TGTGCCAGTAGGACAGTGAACACTGAAGCTTTCTTT CASRTVNTEAFF
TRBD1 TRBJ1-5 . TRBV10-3 TGTGCCATCAGCACGGGACAGGGTTATCAGCCCCAGCATTTT CAISTGQGYQPQHF
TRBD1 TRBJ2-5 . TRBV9 TGTGCCAGCAGCGTGTCTGGGACAGGGGGAGAGACCCAGTACTTC CASSVSGTGGETQYF
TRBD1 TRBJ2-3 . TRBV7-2 TGTGCCAGCAGCTTAGCCCCAGGGGGTGGTACAGATACGCAGTATTTT CASSLAPGGGTDTQYF
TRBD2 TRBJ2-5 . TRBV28 TGTGCCAGCAGGACTAGCGGGAGTAGATTAGAGACCCAGTACTTC CASRTSGSRLETQYF
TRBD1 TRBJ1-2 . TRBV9 TGTGCCAGCAGCGCCACAGGGGGAGGCTACACCTTC CASSATGGGYTF
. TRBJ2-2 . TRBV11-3 TGTGCCAGCAGCCCTACCCCCTCCGGGGAGCTGTTTTTT CASSPTPSGELFF
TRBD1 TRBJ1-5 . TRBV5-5 TGTGCCAGCAGCTCCGGGACAGGGTGGCGTCAGCCCCAGCATTTT CASSSGTGWRQPQHF
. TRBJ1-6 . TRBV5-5 TGTGCCAGCAGCGCCGGACACGTTTCACCCCTCCACTTT CASSAGHVSPLHF
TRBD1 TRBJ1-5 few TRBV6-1 TGTGCCAGCAGTGGCCCGCTGGACAGGTTATATCAGCCCCAGCATTTT CASSGPLDRLYQPQHF
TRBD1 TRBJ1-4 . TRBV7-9 TGTGCCAGCAGCGGAGGACAGGGGGGTAATGAAAAACTGTTTTTT CASSGGQGGNEKLFF
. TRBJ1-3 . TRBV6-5 TGTGCCAGCAGCCTCTCGGGGGGGACCGCGGACACCATATATTTT CASSLSGGTADTIYF
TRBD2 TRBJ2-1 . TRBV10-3 TGTGCCATCAGTGAATATTTTGGCGGACTAGCGGGGGAAAATGAGCAGTTCTTC CAISEYFGGLAGENEQFF
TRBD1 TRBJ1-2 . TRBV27 TGTGCCAGCCGTGGACAGGGTGGATTCTCTAGAAGCTACACCTTC CASRGQGGFSRSYTF
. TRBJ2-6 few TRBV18 TGTGCCAGCTCACCAATCGGTTCTGGGGCCAACGTCCTGACTTTC CASSPIGSGANVLTF
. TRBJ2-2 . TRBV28 TGTGCCAGCAGTAGAGACACCGGGGAGCTGTTTTTT CASSRDTGELFF
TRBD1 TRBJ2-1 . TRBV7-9 TGTGCCAGCAGCCGATGGGGACAGTCGAGCTCCTACAATGAGCAGTTCTTC CASSRWGQSSSYNEQFF
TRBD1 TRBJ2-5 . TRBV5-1 TGCGCCAGCAGCTCACTGGGACAGTACCAAGAGACCCAGTACTTC CASSSLGQYQETQYF
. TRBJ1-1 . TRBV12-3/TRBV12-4 TGTGCCAGCAGTTTATGGACATATGAAGCTTTCTTT CASSLWTYEAFF